These 10 T cell receptor beta chains share one sample of origin, sequenced in a study of T cell changes during pregnancy in multiple sclerosis. TCRdb keeps only in-frame clones here, not all; method: immunoSEQ multiplex PCR. The top ten hold 3.3% of the sample, which has around 66,000 clones, about 88% seen once. Sequences were derived from peripheral blood, sampled in the first trimester of pregnancy. The source is a female donor in good health, enrolled as a control in a pregnancy study.

This rearrangement joins TRBV10-3 to TRBJ2-7; 7 bases are a match to TRBD1. This CDR3 has 17 amino acids. Germline V gives CDR1 ENHRY, CDR2 SYGVKD. Trimming at V came to 3 bases and at J to 0 bases, leaving 11 bases not matched to a gene. The CDR3 loop is CAISDGETGSGSYEQYF. In DNA form, the CDR3 reads TGTGCCATCAGTGATGGGGAGACAGGGTCGGGCTCCTACGAGCAGTACTTC.

The chain joins TRBV9 to TRBJ2-2; D is possibly TRBD1 (6 bases). V lost 0 bases and J 3 bases, leaving 9 bases between the germline ends. The length of the CDR3 is 15 residues. Germline lookup yields CDR1 SGDLS and CDR2 YYNGEE. DNA for the CDR3: TGTGCCAGCAGCGTAGAAACAGGGTACACCGGGGAGCTGTTTTTT. Encoded protein: CASSVETGYTGELFF.

The V and J genes are TRBV4-2 and TRBJ2-1; 7 bases map to TRBD2. The CDR3 extends over 16 amino acids. Germline V gene lookup returns CDR1 LGHNA and CDR2 YNFKEQ. V trimming: 2 bases; J trimming: 4 bases; junction bases outside the gene matches: 8. The DNA of the CDR3 is TGTGCCAGCAGCCAATTCATGGCTAGCGGATACAATGAGCAGTTCTTC. Its protein is CASSQFMASGYNEQFF.

The V gene is TRBV29-1, the J gene TRBJ2-5; a weak D match, TRBD2 (5 bases). V was clipped by 6 bases and J by 2 bases, with 10 bases between them. The CDR3 has 12 amino acids. In germline, CDR1 is SQVTM, CDR2 ANQGSEA. CDR3 DNA: TGCAGCGTAGTACGCGGGCAAGAGACCCAGTACTTC. Translation: CSVVRGQETQYF.

The V call is TRBV10-3, the J call TRBJ1-4; no reliable D call. The CDR3 is 15 residues long. Per the germline V gene, CDR1 is ENHRY and CDR2 is SYGVKD. Trimming took 4 bases from V and 0 from J, leaving 9 bases between them. The CDR3 DNA follows: TGTGCCATCAGTGCAACAGCTGCAACTAATGAAAAACTGTTTTTT. Amino acid sequence: CAISATAATNEKLFF.

This clone was observed a handful of times. The chain joins TRBV2 to TRBJ1-2, with 7 bases that match TRBD1. This CDR3 region has 15 residues. Germline V gene data show CDR1 as SNHLY and CDR2 as FYNNEI. Trimming cost V 7 bases and J 4 bases; bases outside gene matches: 12. In DNA form, the CDR3 reads TGTGCCAGCACCTTTTCCGGACAGGCTCCCTATGGCTACACCTTC. It encodes CASTFSGQAPYGYTF.

The V and J genes are TRBV6-4 and TRBJ2-1; TRBD2 matches 7 bases. The V gene's germline CDR1 is MRHNA and CDR2 SNTAGT. The length of the CDR3 is 14 residues. The V and J ends lost 0 bases and 7 bases, in that order; junction bases with no gene match: 3. Here the CDR3 reads CASSDSGGPNEQFF. In DNA form, the CDR3 reads TGTGCCAGCAGTGACTCGGGAGGGCCAAATGAGCAGTTCTTC.

In nucleotides, the CDR3 is TGCGCCAGCAGCTTGGGACACCCCTACGAGCAGTACTTC. Its protein is CASSLGHPYEQYF. The V and J genes are TRBV5-1 and TRBJ2-7, with no clear D. Per the germline V gene, CDR1 is SGHRS and CDR2 is YFSETQ. This CDR3 spans 13 amino acids. Deletions cut 0 bases from V and 2 bases from J, with 6 bases between. The whole variable domain, remainder taken from reference TRBV5-1 and TRBJ2-7, is KAGVTQTPRYLIKTRGQQVTLSCSPISGHRSVSWYQQTPGQGLQFLFEYFSETQRNKGNFPGRFSGRQFSNSRSEMNVSTLELGDSALYLCASSLGHPYEQYFGPGTRLTVT.

V usage is TRBV28 and J usage is TRBJ2-7, with a tentative D call TRBD1 (8 bases). Germline V gene lookup returns CDR1 MDHEN and CDR2 SYDVKM. The CDR3 has 15 residues. Trimming pared 6 bases from V and 4 bases from J, leaving 19 bases between. CDR3 coding DNA: TGTGCCAGCAGCGCAGGGGGCGGGAGACGGTACGAGCAGTACTTC. This codes for CASSAGGGRRYEQYF.

This chain links TRBV7-9 with TRBJ2-1, with 13 positions matching TRBD2. The CDR3 has 15 amino acids. The V segment lost 2 bases and the J segment 6 bases; nucleotides outside the gene matches: 1. The germline CDR1 and CDR2 sequences are SEHNR and FQNEAQ (reference sequence). The CDR3 sequence is CASSLTSGRANEQFF. The CDR3 nucleotides are TGTGCCAGCAGCTTAACTAGCGGGAGGGCCAATGAGCAGTTCTTC.